The clone carrying this T cell receptor (beta chain) occurred a few times. Antigen: not known. One end of the junction varies from germline; a read error may be responsible. Every sample had a minimum of 6 million PBMCs isolated. This sample is drawn from a study of blood T cells in healthy people across ages. Next came a second PCR, run for about 7 to 12 cycles, which used a sample-barcoded 5' primer along with a J-beta primer mix. All cDNA molecules were each tagged by a template-switch adaptor with 12 random nucleotides. MiXCR was run by TCRdb on the 5' RACE reads, yielding one entry per CDR3 protein. This sample has 1.5 million to 2 million distinct CDR3 sequences, with roughly 52% found just once. Findings and caveats of the study: As age increased, TCR beta diversity per million T cells fell in a roughly linear fashion.

The CDR3 contains 14 residues. The V gene's germline CDR1 is SGHRS and CDR2 YFSETQ. Sample: blood. The clonotype originates from a woman in her forties in good health. The rearrangement uses TRBV5-1 and TRBJ1-1; 7 bases map to TRBD1. The CDR3 sequence is CASRKQGQNTEAFF. CDR3 nucleotide sequence: TGTGCCAGCAGGAAACAGGGGCAGAACACTGAAGCTTTCTTT.